This T cell receptor beta chain appears in the sequencing data of a study of Graves' ophthalmopathy and Graves' hyperthyroidism. The wider study: Peripheral blood collection took place at initial diagnosis, before any treatment.

Ophthalmopathic donors had moderate-to-severe activity, CAS ≥3 and NOSPECS ≥4, with disease that had lasted under 3 months. Per germline, CDR1 SGHVS and CDR2 FNYEAQ. J lost 7 bases, V lost 0 bases, and 6 bases had no gene match. This CDR3 is built from 15 residues. Amplified TCR beta CDR3 regions were obtained using RNA transcripts as template. HTBI primers were used in a first-round RT-PCR, which preceded a second-round multiplex PCR. TCRdb redid the calling of the multiplex PCR reads with MiXCR, one entry per CDR3 protein. The profile shows roughly 700,000 distinct CDR3 sequences, roughly two fifths of them singletons.

The sample taken for sequencing was peripheral blood. The genes are TRBV7-6 and TRBJ1-5; 7 bases agree with TRBD1. This clonotype was sampled from an adult man with Graves' ophthalmopathy. For the CDR3, the DNA is TGTGCCAGCAGCTTAGCTGACAGGGCAGGACAGCCCCAGCATTTT. Translation gives CASSLADRAGQPQHF.